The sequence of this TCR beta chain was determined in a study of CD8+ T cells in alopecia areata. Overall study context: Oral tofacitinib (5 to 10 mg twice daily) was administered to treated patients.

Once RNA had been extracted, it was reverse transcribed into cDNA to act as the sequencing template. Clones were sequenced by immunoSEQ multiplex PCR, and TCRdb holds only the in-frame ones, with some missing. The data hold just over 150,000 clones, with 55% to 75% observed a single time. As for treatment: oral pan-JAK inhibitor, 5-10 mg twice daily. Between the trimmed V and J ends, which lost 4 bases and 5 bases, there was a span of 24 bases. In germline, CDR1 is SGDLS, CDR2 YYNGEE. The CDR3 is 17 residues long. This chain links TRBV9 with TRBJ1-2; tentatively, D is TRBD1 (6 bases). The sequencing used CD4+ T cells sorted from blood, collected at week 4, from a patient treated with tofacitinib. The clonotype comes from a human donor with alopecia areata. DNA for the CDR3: TGTGCCAGCAGCCCGGGCAGGGGCGGGCCGGTTGGGTATGGCTACACCTTC. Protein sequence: CASSPGRGGPVGYGYTF.